The 17 T cell receptor beta chains presented below share a single source sample, sequenced in a study of T cells in women clearing cervical HPV infection. Sequenced by immunoSEQ multiplex PCR; TCRdb stores in-frame clones only, minus some. Reported are about 23,000 clones; the ten largest clones contain 7.5% to 9.5%. The sample comprised blood buffy coat. Receptors originate from a woman aged 18-70 years with a cervical HPV16 infection that either progressed to CIN3+ or cleared (not recorded which).

Regarding this clone: Read sequence stops 3 residues before the CDR3 end, and the germline J gene provides the missing end. The chain is built from TRBV19 and TRBJ1-1; a weak D match, TRBD1 (6 bases). CDR3 length: 13 residues. CDR1 is LNHDA and CDR2 is SQIVND in the germline V gene (reference sequence). V lost 3 bases, J lost 5 bases, and 10 bases lay in between. The part of the CDR3 DNA that was read is TGTGCCAGTAGTATCTTCAGGGGTACTGAA. Its protein product is CASSIFRGTE. The CDR3 as a whole reads CASSIFRGTEAFF.

With respect to this clone: The read gets to within 3 residues of the CDR3 end, and the germline J gene fills in the rest. J is TRBJ2-4 and V is TRBV7-6, with a tentative D call TRBD2 (6 bases). The CDR3 extends over 15 amino acids. The germline CDR1 and CDR2 sequences are SGHVS and FNYEAQ. The sequenced part of the CDR3 DNA is TGTGCCAGCAGCCGGGGGACTCAGCCAGGTTATGGT. Protein: CASSRGTQPGYG. The entire CDR3 is CASSRGTQPGYGQYF. Using reference TRBV7-6 and TRBJ2-4 for the parts outside the CDR3, the full variable domain is GAGVSQSPRYKVTKRGQDVALRCDPISGHVSLYWYRQALGQGPEFLTYFNYEAQQDKSGLPNDRFSAERPEGSISTLTIQRTEQRDSAMYRCASSRGTQPGYGQYFGAGTRLSVL.

In regard to this clone: The read halts 3 residues ahead of the CDR3 end, with the missing end drawn from the germline J gene. V is TRBV7-9 and J is TRBJ2-5, with no clear D. V was shortened by 5 bases and J by 1 base, with 11 bases between the two germline ends. Germline CDR1 and CDR2: SEHNR and FQNEAQ (reference sequence). The CDR3 loop spans 14 amino acids. CDR3 in amino acids: CASSATRIQETQYF. Incomplete CDR3 DNA: TGTGCCAGCAGCGCGACAAGGATCCAAGAGACC.

For this clone: The sequenced fragment ends 3 residues before the CDR3 boundary, so the rest is inferred from the germline J gene. This chain uses TRBV7-8 with TRBJ2-5, with 12 nucleotides matching TRBD2. Germline lookup yields CDR1 SGHVS and CDR2 FQNEAQ. The trim removed 3 bases at V and 4 bases at J, leaving 12 bases unmatched. The length of the CDR3 is 18 residues. The CDR3 bases that were read are TGTGCCAGCAGCTTTTCAGGACTAGCGGGGTCCCTCGGAGAGACC. It yields the protein CASSFSGLAGSLGET. The whole CDR3 protein is CASSFSGLAGSLGETQYF.

In regard to this clone: Sequencing ends 3 residues short of the CDR3 end; the germline J gene provides the rest. The V gene is TRBV12-3 or TRBV12-4, the J gene TRBJ2-1, with 10 nucleotides matching TRBD2. V gave up 0 bases and J gave up 9 bases; unmatched junction bases: 5. CDR3 length equals 15 residues. The CDR3 here is CASSLASGGVGEQFF. The sequenced part of the CDR3 DNA is TGTGCCAGCAGTTTAGCGAGCGGGGGGGTCGGTGAG.

Points on this clone: The read terminates 3 residues ahead of where the CDR3 ends, so the germline J gene completes it. The V and J genes are TRBV7-8 and TRBJ1-2, with D perhaps matching TRBD1 (6 bases). The CDR3 loop spans 13 amino acids. Germline values: CDR1 SGHVS, CDR2 FQNEAQ. Trimming took off 4 bases at V and 4 bases at J, with 10 bases between the two ends. The sequenced part of the CDR3 DNA is TGTGCCAGCAGCTCTTCGGACAGCTATGGC. It is translated as CASSSSDSYG. The complete CDR3 reads CASSSSDSYGYTF.

Notes on this clone: With the read ending 3 residues before the CDR3 end, the germline J gene is used to fill in that end. This chain links TRBV20-1 with TRBJ2-7, with D tentatively TRBD1 (6 bases). CDR3 length: 12 amino acids. Germline V gene sequence: CDR1 DFQATT, CDR2 SNEGSKA (reference sequence). V was trimmed by 4 bases and J by 2 bases, leaving 9 bases between them. CDR3 DNA, as far as it was read: TGCAGTGCTAAACAGGGAGCCTACGAG. Translating it yields CSAKQGAYE. The full CDR3 sequence reads CSAKQGAYEQYF.

Concerning this clone itself: The read terminates 3 residues ahead of where the CDR3 ends, so the germline J gene completes it. The chain carries TRBV29-1 and TRBJ2-7, with D hard to call. The germline V gene has CDR1 SQVTM and CDR2 ANQGSEA. The CDR3 consists of 13 residues. The ends were cut back, 4 bases at V and 0 bases at J, with 10 bases in the middle. The DNA read from the CDR3 is TGCAGCGTTGCCAGGTCGAGCTCCTACGAG. It encodes CSVARSSSYE. The entire CDR3 protein reads CSVARSSSYEQYF.

In the case of this clone: With the read ending 3 residues before the CDR3 end, the germline J gene is used to fill in that end. The chain has TRBV30 and TRBJ1-5; D is ambiguous. The CDR3 runs to 14 residues. Trimming stripped 1 base from V and 0 bases from J, with 7 bases between. Looked up from germline, CDR1 is GTSNPN and CDR2 is SVGIG (reference sequence). The CDR3 here is CAWSAGISNQPQHF. The part of the CDR3 DNA that was read is TGTGCCTGGAGTGCGGGGATTAGCAATCAGCCC.

With regard to this clone: The read terminates 3 residues ahead of where the CDR3 ends, so the germline J gene completes it. V and J are TRBV2 and TRBJ1-4, with 8 bases identical to TRBD1. This CDR3 contains 14 residues. CDR1 and CDR2 from the germline V gene are SNHLY and FYNNEI. After removal of 6 bases from V and 8 bases from J, the junction contained 8 bases not matched to a gene. This CDR3 is CASRDRVGDEKLFF. The part of the CDR3 DNA that was read is TGTGCCAGCAGGGACAGGGTGGGTGACGAAAAA.

Comments on this clone: The observed sequence ends 3 residues before the CDR3 terminus, with the missing tail filled in from the germline J gene. This chain uses TRBV24-1 with TRBJ1-5, with 7 bases aligning to TRBD1. After removal of 6 bases from V and 0 bases from J, the junction contained 1 base not matched to a gene. Germline CDR1 reads KGHDR; CDR2 reads SFDVKD. The CDR3 has 14 amino acids. CDR3 region: CATSTGVSNQPQHF. The CDR3 bases that were read are TGTGCCACCAGTACAGGGGTTAGCAATCAGCCC.

A remark on this clone: The read ends 3 residues early relative to the CDR3; the germline J gene fills the gap. The V call is TRBV6-2 or TRBV6-3, the J call TRBJ1-1; D is perhaps TRBD1 (5 bases). CDR3 size: 14 residues. Trimming removed 5 bases from V and 3 bases from J, with 13 bases in between. Germline values: CDR1 MNHEY, CDR2 SVGEGT. CDR3 residues: CASSRRVLDTEAFF. The covered CDR3 bases are TGTGCCAGCAGTCGCAGGGTGTTGGACACTGAA.

As to this clone: The CDR3 extends 3 residues past the end of the read, so its final part is completed from the germline J gene. This chain links TRBV7-6 with TRBJ2-7; TRBD1 might be the D (5 bases). The ends were cut back, 5 bases at V and 3 bases at J, with 14 bases in the middle. Germline V gene data show CDR1 as SGHVS and CDR2 as FNYEAQ. This CDR3 is built from 14 residues. The chain's CDR3 is CASSPQGSLYEQYF. Incomplete CDR3 DNA: TGTGCCAGCAGCCCCCAGGGTTCTCTCTACGAG.

Points on this clone: The read terminates 3 residues before the CDR3 end, so the remaining end is supplied by the germline J gene. The V gene is TRBV12-5, the J gene TRBJ2-1, with a possible D match to TRBD1 (5 bases). CDR1 and CDR2 (germline): LGHNT, FRNRAP. The length of the CDR3 is 12 residues. V lost 8 bases and J 3 bases, leaving 8 bases between the germline ends. This chain's CDR3 is CASKTDYNEQFF. Partial CDR3 DNA: TGTGCTAGTAAGACAGACTACAATGAG.

As to this clone: The CDR3 end lies 3 residues beyond the end of the read and is filled in from the germline J gene. The genes are TRBV5-1 and TRBJ1-2; the D is unclear. The CDR3 runs to 12 residues. V was pared by 0 bases and J by 6 bases, with 6 bases between. Germline CDR1 SGHRS, CDR2 YFSETQ. This CDR3 is CASSLVGHGYTF. The part of the CDR3 DNA that was read is TGCGCCAGCAGCTTGGTAGGGCATGGC.

On this clone itself: The read terminates 3 residues ahead of where the CDR3 ends, so the germline J gene completes it. This chain joins TRBV4-1 and TRBJ2-5; D ambiguous. Trimming pared 3 bases from V and 7 bases from J, leaving 9 bases between. Germline-derived CDR1 and CDR2 are MGHRA and YSYEKL. The CDR3 has 12 amino acids. The CDR3 protein is CASSHLFGTQYF. The DNA read from the CDR3 is TGCGCCAGCAGCCACCTCTTCGGGACC.

Comment on this clone: The missing CDR3 end, 3 residues past where the read stops, is filled in from the germline J gene. The chain employs TRBV10-3 and TRBJ2-5; D may be TRBD1 (5 bases). Trimming took 6 bases from V and 3 from J, leaving 14 bases between them. CDR1 is ENHRY, CDR2 SYGVKD, per germline. CDR3 size: 14 residues. The chain's CDR3 is CAIRKTERKETQYF. The CDR3 DNA, read in part, is TGTGCCATCAGAAAGACAGAGAGAAAAGAGACC.